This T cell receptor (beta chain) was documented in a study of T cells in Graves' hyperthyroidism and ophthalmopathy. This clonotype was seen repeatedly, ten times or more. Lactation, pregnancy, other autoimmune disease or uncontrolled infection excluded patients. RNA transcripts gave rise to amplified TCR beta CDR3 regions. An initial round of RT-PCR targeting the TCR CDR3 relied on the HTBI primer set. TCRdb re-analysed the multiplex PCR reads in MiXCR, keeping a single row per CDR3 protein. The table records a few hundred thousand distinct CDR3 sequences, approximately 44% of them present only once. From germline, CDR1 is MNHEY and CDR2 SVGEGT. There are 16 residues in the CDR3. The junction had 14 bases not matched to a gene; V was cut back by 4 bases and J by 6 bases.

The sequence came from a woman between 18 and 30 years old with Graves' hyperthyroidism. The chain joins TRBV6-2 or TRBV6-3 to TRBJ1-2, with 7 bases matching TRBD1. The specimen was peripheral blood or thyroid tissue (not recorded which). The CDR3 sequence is CASSSFYRDREDGYTF. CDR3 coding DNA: TGTGCCAGCAGTTCTTTTTACCGGGACAGAGAAGATGGCTACACCTTC.